This T cell receptor beta chain emerged from a study of siplizumab effects on memory and regulatory T cells. Sequencing used immunoSEQ multiplex PCR; TCRdb keeps in-frame clones, though not all of them. The profile shows around 120,000 clones, roughly 94% of them singletons. The CDR3 loop spans 13 amino acids. Trimming stripped 0 bases from V and 6 bases from J, with 9 bases between. Germline V gives CDR1 SGHAT, CDR2 FQNNGV. Overall study findings and caveats: Naive T cells were seen as more diverse than memory cells and as major alloresponse contributors. Proliferating Tregs taken from siplizumab cultures were not shown to have a confirmed suppressive function. The average Treg-derived proportion among mappable alloreactive CD4+ clones was 68.8% with siplizumab versus about 27% in controls. Alloreactive clones mapping to unstimulated subsets formed only a minor fraction.

As regards this clone: Its antigen remains unknown.

The sequencing sample was made of non-Treg CD4+ T cells sorted from blood. The sequence derives from a human donor in good health. The V gene is TRBV11-2, the J gene TRBJ2-7; D is perhaps TRBD2 (5 bases). CDR3 DNA: TGTGCCAGCAGCTTAGATGGCGGGCTCGAGCAGTACTTC. Encoded protein: CASSLDGGLEQYF.